In this sample, the clone carrying this T cell receptor beta chain turned up many times. The antigen remains undetermined. Libraries used 2 million unsorted PBMCs kept frozen in RNAlater. This specimen comes from a study of neurological immune-mediated disorders. Overall study: There were roughly 34 multiple sclerosis patients; around 30 were relapsing-remitting and 3 were secondary progressive.

The CDR3 totals 13 residues. J lost 6 bases, V lost 6 bases, and 4 bases had no gene match. Broader study findings: None of the CDR3 amino acid sequences of expanded clones were shared across subjects, and this suggested private repertoires in all groups.

The team produced cDNA through 5'RACE using 10-nucleotide random UMIs. TCRdb analysed the 5' RACE reads with MiXCR anew, one entry per CDR3 protein. There are around 68,000 distinct CDR3 sequences in the sample; roughly 3.7% occur only once, and roughly 2.7% lies in the top ten. The TCR sequence derives from a man aged 50-59 years with multiple sclerosis. This chain uses TRBV12-3 or TRBV12-4 with TRBJ1-5; 8 bases map to TRBD1. Input material: PBMCs. Here the CDR3 reads CASSTGGGQPQHF. The DNA of the CDR3 is TGTGCCAGCAGCACAGGGGGAGGTCAGCCCCAGCATTTT.